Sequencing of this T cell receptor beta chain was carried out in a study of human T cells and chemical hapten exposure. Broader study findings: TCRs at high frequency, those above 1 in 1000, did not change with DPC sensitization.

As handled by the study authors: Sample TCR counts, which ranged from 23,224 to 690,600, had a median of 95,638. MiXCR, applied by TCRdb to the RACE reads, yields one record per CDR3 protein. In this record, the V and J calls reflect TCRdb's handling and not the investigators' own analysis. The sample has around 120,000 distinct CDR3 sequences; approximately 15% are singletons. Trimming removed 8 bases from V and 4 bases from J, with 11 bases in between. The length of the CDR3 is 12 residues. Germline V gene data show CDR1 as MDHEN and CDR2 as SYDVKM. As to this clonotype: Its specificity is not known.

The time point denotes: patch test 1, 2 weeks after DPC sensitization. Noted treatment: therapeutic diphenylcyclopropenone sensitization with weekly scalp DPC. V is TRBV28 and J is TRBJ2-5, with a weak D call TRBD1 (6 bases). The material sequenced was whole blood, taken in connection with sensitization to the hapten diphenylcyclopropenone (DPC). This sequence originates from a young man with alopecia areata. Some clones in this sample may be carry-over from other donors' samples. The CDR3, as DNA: TGTGCCAGCGGGGGCGGGCGAGAGACCCAGTACTTC. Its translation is CASGGGRETQYF.